Given below is one T cell receptor (beta chain) in context. Its antigen is as yet unknown. This sample is drawn from a study of shared clonotypes between healthy human individuals. The CDR3 totals 17 residues. V was cut by 2 bases and J by 1 base, with 16 bases left in between. The germline V gene encodes CDR1 MNHEY and CDR2 SMNVEV (reference sequence). General study results and limits: Clonotypes not shared had lower generation probabilities than those common to all four donors. Naive subsets tended to show greater estimated richness than memory subsets. Sharing across four donors was highest in naive CD4 (around 5%) and lowest in memory CD8 (roughly 0.4%).

Each subset's genomic DNA was shared equally among a number of immunoSEQ plates. Using immunoSEQ multiplex PCR, the repertoire was profiled, and TCRdb retains in-frame clones only, with some absent. This table holds 110,000 or so clones, about 62% found once. The genes are TRBV27 and TRBJ2-3; the D is unclear. This TCR derives from a woman in her 30s in good health. Sequencing was done on a sample of memory CD8+ T cells sorted from blood. Subset specified: CD45RO+ cells pooled with CCR7-negative TemRA cells. The CDR3 DNA reads TGTGCCAGCAGTTTAATGCCTTCCGCGGCCGGCACAGATACGCAGTATTTT. This gives the protein CASSLMPSAAGTDTQYF.